Listed below are T cell receptor beta chains from one sample, sequenced in a study of cytomegalovirus exposure and HLA in healthy donors. Clones were read by immunoSEQ multiplex PCR, and TCRdb kept only the in-frame ones, dropping some. Found here are approximately 170,000 clones, roughly four fifths of them singletons; the top ten hold approximately 1.5%. The sequencing input was PBMCs. The receptors stem from a man aged 40-49 years in good health and CMV-seronegative. Both conserved end residues are part of each CDR3. Fields, in order: clone size, D gene, J gene, CDR3 length, V gene, CDR3 protein, CDR3 DNA. The D gene is left open where the match is weak. Only some rows state a clone size, as once, few, many or a class for expanded clones.

>NA|TRBD1|TRBJ1-5|14|TRBV7-7
CASSSLRGNQPQHF
TGTGCTAGCAGCTCACTCAGGGGGAATCAGCCCCAGCATTTT
>NA|NA|TRBJ2-1|11|TRBV18
CASSPDKEQFF
TGTGCCAGCTCACCAGACAAGGAGCAGTTCTTC
>NA|NA|TRBJ1-4|16|TRBV4-2
CASTRELIPTNEKLFF
TGTGCCAGCACCAGGGAATTAATTCCAACTAATGAAAAACTGTTTTTT
>NA|NA|TRBJ1-1|12|TRBV6-5
CASRQVNTEAFF
TGTGCCAGCAGACAGGTTAACACTGAAGCTTTCTTT
>NA|NA|TRBJ1-2|15|TRBV29-1
CSVVFRTAFNYGYTF
TGCAGCGTAGTTTTCCGGACAGCCTTTAACTATGGCTACACCTTC
>NA|TRBD1|TRBJ2-5|14|TRBV5-1
CASTQGAERETQYF
TGCGCCAGCACTCAGGGGGCTGAGAGGGAGACCCAGTACTTC
>NA|NA|TRBJ1-1|12|TRBV7-9
CASSSPPKLAFF
TGTGCCAGCAGCTCCCCTCCTAAACTGGCTTTCTTT
>NA|TRBD1|TRBJ1-2|14|TRBV18
CASSPETGDYGYTF
TGTGCCAGCTCACCAGAGACAGGGGACTATGGCTACACCTTC
>NA|NA|TRBJ2-3|20|TRBV21-1
CASSTGETSGRGGITDTQYF
TGTGCCAGCAGCACAGGGGAGACTAGCGGGAGGGGGGGGATCACAGATACGCAGTATTTT
>NA|TRBD2|TRBJ2-1|18|TRBV19
CASSIRPLWAGVDNEQFF
TGTGCCAGTAGTATCCGCCCCCTTTGGGCGGGAGTCGACAATGAGCAGTTCTTC
>NA|NA|TRBJ1-1|13|TRBV15
CATSKQVNTEAFF
TGTGCCACCAGCAAACAGGTTAACACTGAAGCTTTCTTT
>NA|TRBD1|TRBJ1-2|12|TRBV2
CARTGSNYGYTF
TGTGCCAGGACAGGGAGCAACTATGGCTACACCTTC
>NA|TRBD1|TRBJ2-6|18|TRBV28
CASSPLQGRRSGANVLTF
TGTGCCAGCAGTCCCCTACAGGGGAGAAGGTCTGGGGCCAACGTCCTGACTTTC
>NA|NA|TRBJ1-5|13|TRBV7-2
CASSLRGSQPQHF
TGTGCCAGCAGCTTGAGGGGGAGCCAGCCCCAGCATTTT
>NA|NA|TRBJ1-6|13|TRBV27
CASSLSLISPLHF
TGTGCCAGCAGTTTATCACTCATTTCACCCCTCCACTTT
>NA|NA|TRBJ1-3|15|TRBV7-9
CASSYRNPSGNTIYF
TGTGCCAGCAGCTACAGGAACCCCTCTGGAAACACCATATATTTT
>NA|TRBD1|TRBJ1-3|17|TRBV19
CASSFRTGTHSGNTIYF
TGTGCCAGTAGTTTCCGGACAGGGACCCACTCTGGAAACACCATATATTTT
>NA|TRBD2|TRBJ2-3|12|TRBV7-2
CASRTSSDTQYF
TGTGCCAGCAGGACTAGCTCGGATACGCAGTATTTT
>NA|TRBD2|TRBJ2-1|15|TRBV7-3
CASSARTSGKGEQFF
TGTGCCAGCAGCGCCCGGACTAGCGGGAAGGGTGAGCAGTTCTTC
>NA|TRBD1|TRBJ2-7|14|TRBV7-2
CASSLWDRAVEQYF
TGTGCCAGCAGCTTATGGGACAGGGCGGTCGAGCAGTACTTC
>NA|NA|TRBJ2-4|13|TRBV15
CATSAPVENIQYF
TGTGCCACCTCCGCGCCGGTAGAAAACATTCAGTACTTC
>NA|TRBD1|TRBJ1-1|14|TRBV10-3
CAIRNGQGNTEAFF
TGTGCCATCAGGAACGGACAGGGGAACACTGAAGCTTTCTTT
>NA|TRBD2|TRBJ2-3|20|TRBV5-1
CASSLDTGTSGRRHTDTQYF
TGCGCCAGCAGCTTGGACACCGGGACTAGCGGGAGGCGCCACACAGATACGCAGTATTTT
>NA|NA|TRBJ2-5|14|TRBV5-1
CASSFPGDGETQYF
TGCGCCAGCAGCTTCCCAGGGGACGGCGAGACCCAGTACTTC
>NA|TRBD2|TRBJ2-3|16|TRBV7-6
CASSLVLAGFTDTQYF
TGTGCCAGCAGCTTGGTGCTAGCGGGTTTCACAGATACGCAGTATTTT
>NA|TRBD1|TRBJ2-7|17|TRBV28
CASSRPLGTGISYEQYF
TGTGCCAGCAGCCGCCCGCTCGGGACAGGTATCTCCTACGAGCAGTACTTC
>NA|NA|TRBJ2-1|14|TRBV2
CASSGALSYNEQFF
TGTGCCAGCAGTGGGGCCCTCTCCTACAATGAGCAGTTCTTC
>NA|NA|TRBJ1-1|13|TRBV18
CASSSTTEVAAFF
TGTGCCAGCTCAAGCACCACTGAGGTCGCAGCTTTCTTT
>NA|TRBD2|TRBJ2-5|19|TRBV6-9
CASTFSPPTSELIQETQYF
TGTGCCAGCACCTTTTCCCCCCCGACTAGCGAGTTAATCCAAGAGACCCAGTACTTC
>once|TRBD2|TRBJ2-3|14|TRBV4-1
CASSHLAVTDTQYF
TGCGCCAGCAGCCATCTAGCGGTCACAGATACGCAGTATTTT
>NA|NA|TRBJ2-1|16|TRBV19
CASRGAGRDKGDEQFF
TGTGCCAGTAGGGGGGCGGGCAGGGATAAGGGGGATGAGCAGTTCTTC
>NA|NA|TRBJ2-1|16|TRBV27
CASSPNLALSYNEQFF
TGTGCCAGCAGCCCCAACCTAGCGCTCTCCTACAATGAGCAGTTCTTC
>NA|NA|TRBJ1-1|14|TRBV30
CAWSLLSLNTEAFF
TGTGCCTGGAGCCTTTTGTCTTTGAACACTGAAGCTTTCTTT
>NA|NA|TRBJ2-7|15|TRBV11-1
CASSPSQDRSYEQYF
TGTGCCAGCAGCCCATCCCAGGACAGATCCTACGAGCAGTACTTC
>NA|TRBD2|TRBJ2-4|19|TRBV4-2
CASSQDRPGLAGGGNIQYF
TGTGCCAGCAGCCAAGATCGTCCGGGACTAGCGGGAGGGGGAAACATTCAGTACTTC
>NA|NA|TRBJ2-5|15|TRBV18
CASSPPEAGRETQYF
TGTGCCAGCTCACCACCGGAAGCAGGGCGGGAGACCCAGTACTTC
>once|TRBD2|TRBJ2-7|13|TRBV7-9
CASSSRGGYEQYF
TGTGCCAGCAGCTCGCGGGGGGGGTACGAGCAGTACTTC